This T cell receptor (beta chain) is drawn from a study of T cells in Graves' hyperthyroidism and ophthalmopathy. Study findings and constraints: In the analysis, a 13 V-J model separated ophthalmopathy from stable hyperthyroidism. Most thyroid clonotypes that were expanded above 0.001 also turned up in blood.

Extraction of PBMCs used 8.5 to 10 ml of fresh peripheral blood. After removal of 5 bases from V and 5 bases from J, the junction contained 9 bases not matched to a gene. The CDR3 extends over 15 amino acids. Germline loops: CDR1 SGHAT, CDR2 FQNNGV. On this clonotype: Its antigen is undetermined.

Amplified TCR beta CDR3 regions derived from RNA transcripts. First-round RT-PCR targeting the TCR CDR3 was performed with the HTBI primer set. TCRdb fed the multiplex PCR reads into MiXCR, producing one record per CDR3 protein. Among a few hundred thousand distinct CDR3 sequences listed, approximately 17% were seen once. The sample consisted of blood. The chain couples TRBV11-2 to TRBJ2-3; 8 bases match TRBD1. The clonotype was recovered from a woman aged 18-30 years with Graves' ophthalmopathy. The CDR3 reads CASSQAAGGIDTQYF. The CDR3 bases are TGTGCCAGCAGCCAAGCGGCAGGGGGCATAGATACGCAGTATTTT. The full variable domain, its missing parts supplied by reference TRBV11-2 and TRBJ2-3, is EAGVAQSPRYKIIEKRQSVAFWCNPISGHATLYWYQQILGQGPKLLIQFQNNGVVDDSQLPKDRFSAERLKGVDSTLKIQPAKLEDSAVYLCASSQAAGGIDTQYFGPGTRLTVL.